The sequence of this T cell receptor (beta chain) was determined in a study of vaccination effects on CD4 cells after COVID-19. For this clone: Antigen specificity is unknown.

ViraFEST used viral peptide pools to expand antigen-specific CD4+ T cells before sequencing. Following culture for around 9 days, CD4+ T cells were isolated. From March to December 2020, the person had a SARS-CoV-2 infection that was confirmed by PCR. For the negative control culture, a pool of HIV-1 Nef peptides was used. IL-2 medium was substituted for half the medium on days 3 and 7. Libraries were prepared by immunoSEQ multiplex PCR; TCRdb keeps only in-frame clonotypes and omits some of them. Of around 53,000 clones detected, around three quarters appear once; the ten largest clones hold about 5%. The sample consisted of CD4+ T cells from PBMCs cultured with HIV peptides, taken before COVID-19 vaccination. The subset denotes: HIV-1 Nef peptide pool negative control/reference culture. The sequence was collected from a human donor who had a prior SARS-CoV-2 infection.

The CDR3 sequence: CASSSYGLATAEQFF. Here the CDR3 DNA reads TGTGCCAGCAGCTCGTACGGACTAGCCACGGCTGAGCAGTTCTTC. V usage is TRBV5-4 and J usage is TRBJ2-1; 8 positions match TRBD2. Per the germline V gene, CDR1 is SGHNT and CDR2 is YYREEE (reference sequence). The CDR3 totals 15 residues. The V and J ends lost 3 bases and 9 bases, in that order; junction bases with no gene match: 11.